The 4 T cell receptor beta chains in this list originate from one sample, sequenced in a study of T cells in women clearing cervical HPV infection. Profiled with immunoSEQ multiplex PCR; TCRdb holds only in-frame clones, not every one. The sample's table shows approximately 38,000 clones. Sequencing was done on a sample of blood buffy coat. These receptors were obtained from a woman between 18 and 75 years old with a cervical HPV16 infection that either progressed to CIN3+ or cleared (not recorded which).

On this clone: The read ends 3 residues before the CDR3 terminus; that terminus is restored from the germline J gene. The chain is built from TRBV30 and TRBJ2-7; perhaps TRBD1 as D (5 bases). CDR1 and CDR2 from the germline V gene are GTSNPN and SVGIG (reference sequence). The V gene lost 7 bases and the J gene lost 3 bases, with 10 bases spanning the gap. The CDR3 extends over 11 amino acids. The CDR3 bases that were read are TGTGCCTACCAGGACATCTACGAG. The encoded protein is CAYQDIYE. The entire CDR3 protein reads CAYQDIYEQYF. Full variable domain (rest looked up from reference TRBV30 and TRBJ2-7): SQTIHQWPATLVQPVGSPLSLECTVEGTSNPNLYWYRQAAGRGLQLLFYSVGIGQISSEVPQNLSASRPQDRQFILSSKKLLLSDSGFYLCAYQDIYEQYFGPGTRLTVT.

Details on this clone: The sequence runs out 3 residues before the end of the CDR3; the remainder is reconstructed from the germline J gene. The chain uses TRBV15 and TRBJ2-3, with D possibly TRBD1 on 5 matching bases. The CDR3 extends over 16 amino acids. The V end lost 1 base, the J end lost 4 bases, and 15 bases lay between the germline ends. From germline, CDR1 is LNHNV and CDR2 YYDKDF (reference sequence). The chain's CDR3 is CATSRAWAGWADTQYF. The covered CDR3 bases are TGTGCCACCAGCAGAGCTTGGGCAGGGTGGGCAGATACG.

With regard to this clone: The read finishes 3 residues shy of the CDR3 end, and the germline J gene is used to complete it. The chain has TRBV2 and TRBJ1-2; no reliable D call. CDR1 and CDR2 from the germline V gene are SNHLY and FYNNEI. This CDR3 comprises 14 residues. The sequenced CDR3 bases are TGTGCCAGCAGTAGAGAATCCACCAGGTACGAC. This encodes CASSRESTRYD. The entire CDR3 is CASSRESTRYDYTF.

CDR3 amino acids: CASGRTDTYEQYF. CDR3 DNA (partial): TGCGCCAGCGGGAGGACAGATACCTACGAG. J is TRBJ2-7 and V is TRBV5-1; tentatively, D is TRBD1 or TRBD2 (6 bases each). The CDR3 extends 3 residues past the end of the read, so its final part is completed from the germline J gene. The CDR3 spans 13 residues. The germline V gene encodes CDR1 SGHRS and CDR2 YFSETQ. The V end was cut by 7 bases, the J end by 2 bases, with 13 bases between.